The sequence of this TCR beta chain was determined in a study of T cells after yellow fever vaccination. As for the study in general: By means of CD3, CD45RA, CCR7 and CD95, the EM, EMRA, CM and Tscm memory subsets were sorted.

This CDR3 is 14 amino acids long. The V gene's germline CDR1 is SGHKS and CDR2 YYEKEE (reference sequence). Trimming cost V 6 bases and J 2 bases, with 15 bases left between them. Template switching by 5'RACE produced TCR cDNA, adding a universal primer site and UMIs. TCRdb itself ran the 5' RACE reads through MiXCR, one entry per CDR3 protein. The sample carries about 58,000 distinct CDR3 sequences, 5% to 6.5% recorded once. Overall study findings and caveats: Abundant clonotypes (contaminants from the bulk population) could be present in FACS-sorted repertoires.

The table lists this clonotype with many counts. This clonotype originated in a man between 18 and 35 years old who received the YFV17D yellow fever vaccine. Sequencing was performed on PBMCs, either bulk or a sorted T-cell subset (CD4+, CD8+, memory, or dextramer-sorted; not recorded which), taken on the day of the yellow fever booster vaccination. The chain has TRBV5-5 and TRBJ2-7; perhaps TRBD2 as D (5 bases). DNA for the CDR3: TGTGCCAGCACCCTGATGGACGGGACCTACGAGCAGTACGTC. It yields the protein CASTLMDGTYEQYV.